A single sample is the source of the 12 T cell receptor beta chains below, sequenced in a study of beta chain features in type 1 diabetes. Investigators reverse transcribed all isolated RNA, so they sequenced expressed TCRB transcripts. Only in-frame clones appear in the TCRdb table, and some are missing; sequencing was by immunoSEQ multiplex PCR. The data contain a few hundred thousand clones, 27% of them singletons. The material sequenced was central memory CD4+ T cells from blood. The source is a young man in good health.

This clone was detected only a few times. CDR3 residues: CASRYSEAGSYNEQFF. The CDR3, as DNA: TGTGCCAGTAGATATAGCGAGGCAGGCTCCTACAATGAGCAGTTCTTC. The chain links TRBV19 to TRBJ2-1, with D possibly being TRBD2 (5 bases). The CDR3 is made up of 16 amino acids. Germline V gives CDR1 LNHDA, CDR2 SQIVND (reference sequence). Trimming stripped 6 bases from V and 0 bases from J, with 15 bases between.

This clone was counted many times. V gene TRBV9 combines with J gene TRBJ2-7, with TRBD2 identical over 10 bases. This CDR3 is 15 amino acids long. The germline gives CDR1 SGDLS, CDR2 YYNGEE. J gave up 5 bases and V 4 bases, and 9 bases lay outside the gene matches. The CDR3 reads CASSLAGVSTDEQYF. CDR3 nucleotides: TGTGCCAGCAGCCTAGCGGGAGTTTCTACCGACGAGCAGTACTTC.

This clone was picked up a small number of times. This chain uses TRBV6-5 with TRBJ2-3; 7 nucleotides agree with TRBD2. The germline V gene has CDR1 MNHEY and CDR2 SVGAGI. Germline trimming cut 5 bases from V and 5 bases from J; bases unmatched to any gene: 7. This CDR3 is 14 amino acids long. CDR3 DNA: TGTGCCAGCAGTCAGCGGGATGGGAAAGATACGCAGTATTTT. Translation: CASSQRDGKDTQYF.

V gene TRBV27 combines with J gene TRBJ1-5; tentative D call: TRBD1 (6 bases). Germline-derived CDR1 and CDR2 are MNHEY and SMNVEV (reference sequence). Trimming removed 9 bases from V and 3 bases from J, with 12 bases in between. This CDR3 has 13 residues. The CDR3 nucleotides read TGTGCCAGTGCCACAGGGACCAATCAGCCCCAGCATTTT. Protein product: CASATGTNQPQHF.

V is TRBV2 and J is TRBJ2-1; D might be TRBD1 (5 bases). Trimming shortened V by 5 bases and J by 15 bases, and 20 bases separated the two germline ends. This CDR3 contains 13 residues. Germline V gene lookup returns CDR1 SNHLY and CDR2 FYNNEI. CDR3 loop: CASSHPGQGVWFF. CDR3 coding DNA: TGTGCCAGCAGTCACCCTGGGCAGGGTGTTTGGTTCTTC. The whole variable domain, remainder taken from reference TRBV2 and TRBJ2-1, is EPEVTQTPSHQVTQMGQEVILRCVPISNHLYFYWYRQILGQKVEFLVSFYNNEISEKSEIFDDQFSVERPDGSNFTLKIRSTKLEDSAMYFCASSHPGQGVWFFGPGTRLTVL.

The chain is built from TRBV30 and TRBJ1-6; D is undetermined. CDR1 and CDR2 (germline): GTSNPN, SVGIG (reference sequence). The V and J ends lost 7 bases and 7 bases respectively, with 11 bases between them. This CDR3 has 12 amino acids. CDR3 coding DNA: TGTGCCTCCCCGGGAAAAAATTCACCCCTCCACTTT. This encodes CASPGKNSPLHF.

This sequence joins TRBV5-1 and TRBJ2-7; no reliable D call. This CDR3 has 13 residues. Germline assignment: CDR1 SGHRS and CDR2 YFSETQ. V was clipped by 0 bases and J by 6 bases, with 10 bases between them. For the CDR3, the DNA is TGCGCCAGCAGCTTGGGAACTATGGGCGAGCAGTACTTC. Translation gives CASSLGTMGEQYF.

Details on this clone: Within the sample, other DNA sequences also encode this same CDR3. This sequence joins TRBV7-2 and TRBJ2-5; D gene uncertain. The CDR3 has 11 amino acids. Trimming shortened V by 0 bases and J by 7 bases, and 3 bases separated the two germline ends. Germline V gene sequence: CDR1 SGHTA, CDR2 FQGNSA. CDR3 coding DNA: TGTGCCAGCAGCTTAGCCGGGACCCAGTACTTC. Translated: CASSLAGTQYF. Full variable domain (outside the CDR3, taken from reference TRBV7-2 and TRBJ2-5): GAGVSQSPSNKVTEKGKDVELRCDPISGHTALYWYRQSLGQGLEFLIYFQGNSAPDKSGLPSDRFSAERTGGSVSTLTIQRTQQEDSAVYLCASSLAGTQYFGPGTRLLVL.

The V call is TRBV30, the J call TRBJ2-1; 7 positions match TRBD1. This CDR3 is 14 amino acids long. Germline V lookup: CDR1 GTSNPN, CDR2 SVGIG (reference sequence). V was clipped by 1 base and J by 6 bases; unmatched bases: 6. CDR3 residues: CAWSGHRGSNEQFF. CDR3 sequence (DNA): TGTGCCTGGAGTGGGCACAGGGGCTCCAATGAGCAGTTCTTC. Full variable domain (remainder filled in from reference TRBV30 and TRBJ2-1): SQTIHQWPATLVQPVGSPLSLECTVEGTSNPNLYWYRQAAGRGLQLLFYSVGIGQISSEVPQNLSASRPQDRQFILSSKKLLLSDSGFYLCAWSGHRGSNEQFFGPGTRLTVL.

V and J are TRBV10-3 and TRBJ2-3; possible D gene TRBD2, 5 bases. Germline CDR1 reads ENHRY; CDR2 reads SYGVKD. The CDR3 has 14 amino acids. With 6 bases removed from V and 0 bases from J, the gap between germline ends came to 10 bases. The CDR3 nucleotides are TGTGCCATCAGAGAGAGCGGAAGCACAGATACGCAGTATTTT. Its translation is CAIRESGSTDTQYF.

V is TRBV29-1 and J is TRBJ2-1; D gene ambiguous. Germline CDR1 is SQVTM and CDR2 is ANQGSEA. V lost 5 bases, J lost 8 bases, and 13 bases lay in between. CDR3 size: 12 residues. The CDR3 protein is CSVFIGRDEQFF. The DNA of the CDR3 is TGCAGCGTTTTCATAGGTAGGGATGAGCAGTTCTTC.

This clone turned up a few times. This sequence joins TRBV28 and TRBJ2-1, with D perhaps assigned TRBD1 or TRBD2 (5 bases each). Trimming cost V 6 bases and J 1 base, with 16 bases left between them. The germline V gene has CDR1 MDHEN and CDR2 SYDVKM. The CDR3 has 16 amino acids. The CDR3 reads CASSLTERGSYNEQFF. DNA of the CDR3: TGTGCCAGCAGCTTAACCGAGAGGGGTTCCTACAATGAGCAGTTCTTC.